These 19 T cell receptor beta chains originate from one sample sequenced in a study of cytomegalovirus exposure and HLA in healthy donors. The PCR ran on 60 Vbeta and 13 Jbeta primers. Repertoires were generated with immunoSEQ multiplex PCR, while TCRdb's copy carries only in-frame clones and drops some. The data show fewer than 250,000 clones, 65% to 85% seen once. Sequenced material: PBMCs. Receptor source: a woman between 18 and 30 years old in good health and CMV-seronegative.

This clone was picked up a small number of times. The V and J genes are TRBV11-1 and TRBJ2-1, with D unclear. CDR1 is SGHAT and CDR2 is FQDESV in the germline V gene (reference sequence). CDR3 length equals 14 residues. Trimming took off 5 bases at V and 1 base at J, with 9 bases between the two ends. CDR3 bases: TGTGCCAGCAGCCCCGCGTGGTCCTACAATGAGCAGTTCTTC. This gives the protein CASSPAWSYNEQFF.

The rearrangement uses TRBV12-5 and TRBJ1-1; a possible D gene is TRBD1 (5 bases). The ends were cut back, 2 bases at V and 5 bases at J, with 12 bases in the middle. Germline V gives CDR1 LGHNT, CDR2 FRNRAP. The CDR3 is made up of 14 amino acids. Here the CDR3 reads CASGLYGGGTEAFF. CDR3 DNA sequence: TGTGCTAGTGGTTTGTACGGGGGGGGAACTGAAGCTTTCTTT.

In DNA, the CDR3 is TGTGCCAGCAGCGAGGCGGGGGGGTTCCCAGATACGCAGTATTTT. Translated, it gives CASSEAGGFPDTQYF. The chain uses TRBV6-4 and TRBJ2-3, with TRBD2 matching 9 bases. CDR1 and CDR2 from the germline V gene are MRHNA and SNTAGT. This CDR3 has 15 amino acids. J was trimmed by 4 bases and V by 6 bases; bases with no gene match: 8.

This chain uses TRBV6-6 with TRBJ1-5, with 7 bases lining up with TRBD1. Germline V gene sequence: CDR1 MNHNY, CDR2 SVGAGI (reference sequence). CDR3 length equals 16 residues. V shed 0 bases, J shed 4 bases, and the junction held 6 bases outside the gene matches. In nucleotides, the CDR3 is TGTGCCAGCAGTTACTCTTCCGGGACAGTAAATCAGCCCCAGCATTTT. This sequence encodes CASSYSSGTVNQPQHF.

The chain employs TRBV9 and TRBJ1-1; D remains ambiguous. There are 15 residues in the CDR3. Germline assignment: CDR1 SGDLS and CDR2 YYNGEE. Trimming left V 3 bases short and J 0 bases short, with 12 bases between. CDR3 amino acids: CASSDPEGLNTEAFF. The CDR3 DNA reads TGTGCCAGCAGCGACCCCGAGGGTTTGAACACTGAAGCTTTCTTT.

The chain recombines TRBV29-1 with TRBJ2-7, with 7 positions matching TRBD1. This CDR3 is 15 amino acids long. Germline-derived CDR1 and CDR2 are SQVTM and ANQGSEA. J lost 6 bases, V lost 5 bases, and 16 bases had no gene match. The DNA of the CDR3 is TGCAGCGTTCCCGACAGGGTGTTCCCTGTTGGCGAGCAGTACTTC. It codes for CSVPDRVFPVGEQYF.

V is TRBV7-2 and J is TRBJ2-7, with D possibly matching TRBD1 (6 bases). Germline CDR1 is SGHTA and CDR2 is FQGNSA. V gave up 6 bases and J gave up 0 bases, with 18 bases separating them. CDR3 length: 16 residues. The CDR3 coding sequence is TGTGCCAGCAGTAACCAGGGGTCTCTGGGCTCCTACGAGCAGTACTTC. Amino acid sequence: CASSNQGSLGSYEQYF.

The chain carries TRBV5-1 and TRBJ2-7; 8 bases match TRBD1. V shed 4 bases and J 5 bases; nucleotides not matched to a gene: 11. This CDR3 spans 15 amino acids. Germline-derived CDR1 and CDR2 are SGHRS and YFSETQ. The CDR3 DNA is TGCGCCAGCAGCAGAGTGACAGGGGTCACCCACGAGCAGTACTTC. Protein: CASSRVTGVTHEQYF.

This clone was seen once. The gene calls are TRBV6-5 and TRBJ1-4; 10 nucleotides agree with TRBD1. Trimming removed 4 bases from V and 8 bases from J; junction bases left unmatched: 7. There are 15 residues in the CDR3. From germline, CDR1 is MNHEY and CDR2 SVGAGI. This chain's CDR3 is CASSSMGQGLEKLFF. The CDR3 nucleotides are TGTGCCAGCAGTTCCATGGGACAGGGGCTCGAAAAACTGTTTTTT.

The genes are TRBV28 and TRBJ2-5; 9 bases are a match to TRBD2. The CDR3 is made up of 18 amino acids. The germline V gene encodes CDR1 MDHEN and CDR2 SYDVKM. Trimming took 2 bases from V and 6 from J; bases not matched to a gene: 16. The CDR3 is CASSLIPGTSQGGKTQYF. The CDR3 region has the DNA TGTGCCAGCAGTTTAATCCCGGGGACTAGCCAGGGGGGGAAGACCCAGTACTTC.

This chain uses TRBV7-2 with TRBJ1-2; the D gene is possibly TRBD1 (6 bases). Trimming took off 5 bases at V and 4 bases at J, with 14 bases between the two ends. CDR1 is SGHTA and CDR2 is FQGNSA in the germline V gene. The CDR3 spans 14 residues. The CDR3 here is CASSPTGIRYGYTF. The CDR3 bases are TGTGCCAGCAGCCCGACAGGAATTCGCTATGGCTACACCTTC.

The chain has TRBV7-2 and TRBJ2-3, with 10 positions matching TRBD2. CDR1 and CDR2 from the germline V gene are SGHTA and FQGNSA. V shed 2 bases, J shed 4 bases, and the junction held 15 bases outside the gene matches. The CDR3 consists of 19 residues. The CDR3 loop reads CASSLFSRASGSGADTQYF. In DNA, the CDR3 is TGTGCCAGCAGCTTATTCTCCCGGGCTAGCGGGAGTGGGGCAGATACGCAGTATTTT.

This sequence joins TRBV28 and TRBJ2-7; TRBD1 matches 8 bases. With V trimmed by 5 bases and J by 5 bases, 5 bases remained unmatched. Germline V gene sequence: CDR1 MDHEN, CDR2 SYDVKM. The CDR3 consists of 13 residues. The CDR3 spells CASSSRGRHEQYF. The CDR3 nucleotides are TGTGCCAGCAGTAGCAGGGGGCGTCACGAGCAGTACTTC.

The chain is built from TRBV7-2 and TRBJ2-6, with D unresolved. The V end was cut by 1 base, the J end by 0 bases, with 13 bases between. The CDR3 spans 18 residues. CDR1 is SGHTA, CDR2 FQGNSA, per germline. The CDR3 sequence is CASSLVLRQNSGANVLTF. The CDR3 coding sequence is TGTGCCAGCAGCTTAGTTCTGAGACAAAACTCTGGGGCCAACGTCCTGACTTTC.

This chain connects TRBV25-1 to TRBJ2-3; tentative D call: TRBD2 (6 bases). Germline lookup yields CDR1 MGHDK and CDR2 SYGVNS. Trimming took 5 bases from V and 5 from J, leaving 11 bases between them. The CDR3 covers 13 residues. CDR3 DNA: TGTGCCAGCAGTATAAAGGGAGGAGATACGCAGTATTTT. It codes for CASSIKGGDTQYF.

This clone was counted only a few times. This chain uses TRBV7-3 with TRBJ1-1; D unresolved. Germline CDR1 and CDR2: SGHTA and FQGTGA. The length of the CDR3 is 13 residues. V lost 4 bases to trimming and J lost 4 bases, with 10 bases between them. The CDR3 here is CASSSSGSTEAFF. The CDR3 nucleotides are TGTGCCAGCAGCTCTTCAGGTTCCACTGAAGCTTTCTTT.

Only a few counts were recorded for this clone. V gene TRBV2 combines with J gene TRBJ2-7; D is perhaps TRBD1 (5 bases). V was trimmed by 6 bases and J by 5 bases, leaving 14 bases between them. Looked up from germline, CDR1 is SNHLY and CDR2 is FYNNEI. This CDR3 comprises 13 residues. CDR3 region: CASRQDYLDEQYF. CDR3 bases: TGTGCCAGCAGACAGGATTACCTCGACGAGCAGTACTTC.

The rearrangement links TRBV28 to TRBJ2-7, with D perhaps matching TRBD2 (5 bases). CDR1 is MDHEN and CDR2 is SYDVKM in the germline V gene. V lost 4 bases and J lost 3, with 13 bases in between. The CDR3 has 14 residues. CDR3 nucleotides: TGTGCCAGCAGTTCCCAAGCGGCAGGCTACGAGCAGTACTTC. Protein sequence: CASSSQAAGYEQYF.

The CDR3 DNA reads TGTGCCAGCAGCCTAATTACTAGCGGGGCCCCAGATACGCAGTATTTT. Protein product: CASSLITSGAPDTQYF. V and J are TRBV7-9 and TRBJ2-3; 10 nucleotides align to TRBD2. After removal of 5 bases from V and 4 bases from J, the junction contained 9 bases not matched to a gene. Germline V gene lookup returns CDR1 SEHNR and CDR2 FQNEAQ (reference sequence). The CDR3 is 16 amino acids.